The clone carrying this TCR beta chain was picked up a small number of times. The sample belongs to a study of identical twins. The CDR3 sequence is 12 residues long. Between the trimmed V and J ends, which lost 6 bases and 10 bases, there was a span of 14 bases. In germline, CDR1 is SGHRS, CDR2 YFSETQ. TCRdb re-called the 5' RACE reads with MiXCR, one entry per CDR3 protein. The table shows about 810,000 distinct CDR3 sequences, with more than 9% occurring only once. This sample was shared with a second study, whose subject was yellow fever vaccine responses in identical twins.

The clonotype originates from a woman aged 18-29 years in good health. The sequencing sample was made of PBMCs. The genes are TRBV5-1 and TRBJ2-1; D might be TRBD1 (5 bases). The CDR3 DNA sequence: TGCGCCAGCACTAACCAGGGATTCGAGCAGTTCTTC. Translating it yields CASTNQGFEQFF.